These 20 T cell receptor beta chains share one sample of origin, sequenced in a study of blood T cell repertoires in COVID-19. The assay was immunoSEQ multiplex PCR, and TCRdb's table has in-frame clones only and misses some. The sample yields about 330,000 clones, 80% to 90% seen once. The sequenced sample was PBMCs or T cells enriched from blood (not recorded which). Every receptor here comes from a man aged 25 to 40 who had recovered from COVID-19.

The chain recombines TRBV24-1 with TRBJ2-5, with 12 bases matching TRBD1. J gave up 6 bases and V 5 bases, and 6 bases lay outside the gene matches. CDR1 and CDR2 from the germline V gene are KGHDR and SFDVKD. CDR3 length: 15 residues. The CDR3 region has the DNA TGTGCCACCAGTGTTGGGACAGGGGGCGCGAAGACCCAGTACTTC. Residues: CATSVGTGGAKTQYF.

This clone came up many times. The genes are TRBV29-1 and TRBJ2-7, with a tentative D call TRBD2 (6 bases). Germline CDR1 and CDR2: SQVTM and ANQGSEA. CDR3 length: 11 residues. Trimming cost V 5 bases and J 8 bases, with 13 bases left between them. CDR3 bases: TGCAGCGTTAATGATGGGAGGAAGCAGTACTTC. It is translated as CSVNDGRKQYF.

This chain joins TRBV18 and TRBJ1-3; a possible D gene is TRBD1 (5 bases). Germline assignment: CDR1 KGHSH and CDR2 LQKENI. CDR3 length: 15 amino acids. V gave up 3 bases and J gave up 1 base, with 10 bases separating them. This CDR3 reads CASSPLTVSGNTIYF. The CDR3 nucleotides are TGTGCCAGCTCACCCCTGACAGTTTCTGGAAACACCATATATTTT.

The gene calls are TRBV3-1 (or the pseudogene TRBV3-2) and TRBJ2-7, with D maybe TRBD1 (5 bases). This CDR3 has 12 amino acids. Trimming shortened V by 6 bases and J by 3 bases, and 9 bases separated the two germline ends. Germline V CDR1 and CDR2: LGHDT, YNNKEL (reference sequence). The chain's CDR3 is CASSLGHYEQYF. Written as DNA, the CDR3 is TGTGCCAGCAGTTTGGGGCACTACGAGCAGTACTTC.

The V call is TRBV3-1 (or the pseudogene TRBV3-2), the J call TRBJ2-2; D might be TRBD2 (5 bases). CDR1 LGHDT and CDR2 YNNKEL come from the germline V gene (reference sequence). The CDR3 loop spans 15 amino acids. V was cut by 4 bases and J by 5 bases, with 14 bases left in between. CDR3 residues: CASSRSQDLTGELFF. For the CDR3, the DNA is TGTGCCAGCAGCCGATCTCAGGACTTGACCGGGGAGCTGTTTTTT.

This clone was seen only a few times. The chain employs TRBV5-4 and TRBJ1-6; D may be TRBD1 (5 bases). Germline V gives CDR1 SGHNT, CDR2 YYREEE (reference sequence). Between the trimmed V and J ends, which lost 4 bases and 8 bases, there was a span of 16 bases. CDR3 length equals 15 residues. The CDR3 bases are TGTGCCAGCAGCCGAGGAGGGGTGACAGATTCACCCCTCCACTTT. It translates to CASSRGGVTDSPLHF.

This chain joins TRBV28 and TRBJ2-3; 8 bases are a match to TRBD2. The V gene's germline CDR1 is MDHEN and CDR2 SYDVKM. V lost 2 bases, J lost 5 bases, and 9 bases stayed unmatched. The length of the CDR3 is 16 residues. DNA for the CDR3: TGTGCCAGCAGTTTAAATCTGGGACTAGTAGTAGATACGCAGTATTTT. It is translated as CASSLNLGLVVDTQYF.

The V gene is TRBV5-4, the J gene TRBJ1-3; D gene uncertain. This CDR3 comprises 12 residues. V was shortened by 0 bases and J by 7 bases, with 5 bases between the two germline ends. Germline V gives CDR1 SGHNT, CDR2 YYREEE (reference sequence). The CDR3 region is CASSLAGNTIYF. CDR3 bases: TGTGCCAGCAGCTTGGCGGGGAACACCATATATTTT.

This chain joins TRBV7-2 and TRBJ2-1; 7 bases are shared with TRBD2. Germline V lookup: CDR1 SGHTA, CDR2 FQGNSA. This CDR3 is built from 15 residues. Trimming took 2 bases from V and 2 from J; bases not matched to a gene: 3. This CDR3 is CASSLSGGAYNEQFF. Here the CDR3 DNA reads TGTGCCAGCAGCTTAAGTGGGGGGGCCTACAATGAGCAGTTCTTC.

V gene TRBV30 combines with J gene TRBJ2-5; 9 nucleotides line up with TRBD2. CDR1 and CDR2 (germline): GTSNPN, SVGIG (reference sequence). The ends lost 5 bases at V and 4 bases at J; junction bases unmatched: 2. The CDR3 runs 12 residues. The CDR3 bases are TGTGCCTGGGGTAGCGGGGGAGAGACCCAGTACTTC. It encodes CAWGSGGETQYF.

The rearrangement links TRBV3-1 (or the pseudogene TRBV3-2) to TRBJ1-2; 8 nucleotides line up with TRBD1. CDR3 size: 13 residues. Trimming cost V 7 bases and J 12 bases; bases outside gene matches: 13. Germline loops: CDR1 LGHDT, CDR2 YNNKEL (reference sequence). As DNA, the CDR3 is TGTGCCAGCACAATCGGACAGGGCGCCCCTGACACCTTC. It encodes CASTIGQGAPDTF.

The chain recombines TRBV29-1 with TRBJ2-7; a possible D gene is TRBD1 (7 bases). This CDR3 contains 12 residues. V dropped 5 bases and J dropped 5 bases, with 13 bases sitting between them. Looked up from germline, CDR1 is SQVTM and CDR2 is ANQGSEA. The CDR3: CSVQGGLHEQYF. The CDR3 nucleotides read TGCAGCGTTCAGGGGGGACTCCACGAGCAGTACTTC.

The rearrangement links TRBV7-3 to TRBJ2-1, with D maybe TRBD1 (6 bases). Per germline, CDR1 SGHTA and CDR2 FQGTGA. Trimming left V 6 bases short and J 5 bases short, with 14 bases between. The CDR3 runs to 14 residues. The CDR3 spells CASSHNRVNNEQFF. In DNA, the CDR3 is TGTGCCAGCAGTCATAACAGGGTAAACAATGAGCAGTTCTTC.

V and J are TRBV5-6 and TRBJ1-6; 9 positions match TRBD1. The CDR3 covers 15 residues. J was trimmed by 8 bases and V by 4 bases; bases with no gene match: 7. Germline CDR1 is SGHDT and CDR2 is YYEEEE. For the CDR3, the DNA is TGTGCCAGCAGCCGAGGGGACAGGGACCATTCACCCCTCCACTTT. Translation gives CASSRGDRDHSPLHF.

This chain connects TRBV3-1 (or the pseudogene TRBV3-2) to TRBJ1-4; D is perhaps TRBD1 (6 bases). V lost 1 base, J lost 7 bases, and 13 bases lay in between. Germline V gene lookup returns CDR1 LGHDT and CDR2 YNNKEL (reference sequence). The CDR3 is 15 amino acids. This CDR3 is CASSQAGRGGEKLFF. The CDR3 bases are TGTGCCAGCAGCCAAGCCGGCAGGGGTGGTGAAAAACTGTTTTTT.

This clone has just one count. The chain has TRBV7-3 and TRBJ1-2; 7 bases match TRBD1. V shed 5 bases and J 2 bases; nucleotides not matched to a gene: 5. The CDR3 covers 14 residues. The germline V gene encodes CDR1 SGHTA and CDR2 FQGTGA. The CDR3 region is CASSRGTANYGYTF. The CDR3 bases are TGTGCCAGCAGCAGAGGGACAGCGAACTATGGCTACACCTTC.

This clone has a handful of counts. V and J are TRBV2 and TRBJ1-1; D might be TRBD1 (5 bases). The CDR3 is made up of 14 amino acids. V was shortened by 6 bases and J by 2 bases, with 13 bases between the two germline ends. Germline V lookup: CDR1 SNHLY, CDR2 FYNNEI. Here the CDR3 DNA reads TGTGCCAGCAGGGAACCCAGGGAAAACACTGAAGCTTTCTTT. Translation gives CASREPRENTEAFF. Looking up the rest from reference TRBV2 and TRBJ1-1 gives the full variable domain: EPEVTQTPSHQVTQMGQEVILRCVPISNHLYFYWYRQILGQKVEFLVSFYNNEISEKSEIFDDQFSVERPDGSNFTLKIRSTKLEDSAMYFCASREPRENTEAFFGQGTRLTVV.

The rearrangement joins TRBV10-3 to TRBJ1-1; a weak D match, TRBD1 (6 bases). Germline V gives CDR1 ENHRY, CDR2 SYGVKD. The CDR3 runs 18 residues. The V end lost 6 bases, the J end lost 2 bases, and 25 bases lay between the germline ends. The CDR3 DNA reads as TGTGCCATCAGGGACCGTCTAATCTCAGGGGTTAGAAACACTGAAGCTTTCTTT. It is translated as CAIRDRLISGVRNTEAFF.

The chain couples TRBV9 to TRBJ2-3, with D possibly matching TRBD2 (7 bases). Deletions cut 7 bases from V and 4 bases from J, with 13 bases between. Germline lookup yields CDR1 SGDLS and CDR2 YYNGEE. This CDR3 has 13 amino acids. The CDR3 nucleotides read TGTGCCAGCGGGGGGGCCGACGCAGATACGCAGTATTTT. As protein: CASGGADADTQYF.

The count of this clone is one. This chain connects TRBV3-1 (or the pseudogene TRBV3-2) to TRBJ2-7; 15 bases fit TRBD2. The CDR3 has 18 amino acids. V shed 4 bases, J shed 3 bases, and the junction held 10 bases outside the gene matches. Germline lookup yields CDR1 LGHDT and CDR2 YNNKEL (reference sequence). The CDR3 here is CASSPGLAGGPHLYEQYF. Written as DNA, the CDR3 is TGTGCCAGCAGCCCGGGACTAGCGGGGGGCCCCCACCTCTACGAGCAGTACTTC.